This TCR beta chain stems from a study of CD4 T cells in relation to SARS-CoV-2 and coronaviruses. On the study more broadly: The restricting HLA molecule for shared crossreactive spike epitopes was mapped.

Remarks on this clone: Antigen: not known.

TCRdb's table, derived via immunoSEQ multiplex PCR, lists solely in-frame clones and lacks some. The table has 20,000 to 25,000 clones, 74% seen once; the top ten hold 12%. Before the COVID-19 pandemic, during about 2010-2019, CD4+ T cells were taken from unexposed donors. The cells were cultured for about ten days before CD4+ T cells were isolated. Testing used SARS-CoV-2 S/N and four cold-coronavirus spikes on unexposed-donor CD4+ T cells, cells permitting. The clonotype originates from a human donor in good health. Source material: CD4+ T cells from PBMCs, cultured in vitro.

This chain's CDR3 is CASSPNIEQETQYF. In DNA, the CDR3 is TGTGCCAGCTCACCCAATATAGAACAAGAGACCCAGTACTTC. This chain connects TRBV18 to TRBJ2-5; no firm D call. Germline-derived CDR1 and CDR2 are KGHSH and LQKENI. This CDR3 region has 14 residues. V was pared by 3 bases and J by 2 bases, with 10 bases between.